The rows below give T cell receptor beta chains drawn from one sample of a study of CD8+ T cells in alopecia areata. Sequenced by immunoSEQ multiplex PCR; TCRdb stores in-frame clones only, minus some. The sample shows about 210,000 clones, 55% to 70% of them seen only once. This specimen consisted of CD4+ T cells sorted from blood, obtained at week 4, from a patient treated with tofacitinib. Every receptor here comes from a human donor with alopecia areata. Each CDR3 is given with its conserved first and last residue. The D gene is left open where the match is weak. Not all rows give a size; the values are once, few, many and, for expanded clones, a class.

>NA|TRBJ2-3|TRBV29-1|NA
TGCAGCGCCGACCAACTAGGCCTCGCAGATACGCAGTATTTT
CSADQLGLADTQYF
>NA|TRBJ2-1|TRBV30|TRBD2
TGTGCCTGGAGTGTAGGTAGACTAGCGGGATACAATGAGCAGTTCTTC
CAWSVGRLAGYNEQFF
>NA|TRBJ2-7|TRBV7-9|NA
TGTGCCAGCAGCTTATACGGGAGTGGCTACGAGCAGTACTTC
CASSLYGSGYEQYF
>few|TRBJ1-6|TRBV7-2|NA
TGTGCCAGCAGCCCCGGACCGGAGAAGGTGACCCTCCACTTT
CASSPGPEKVTLHF
>NA|TRBJ1-5|TRBV29-1|NA
TGCAGCGTACTAATGGGGGCGGGTCAGCCCCAGCATTTT
CSVLMGAGQPQHF
>NA|TRBJ1-4|TRBV5-1|NA
TGCGCCAGCCAAGGGGGGTCAACTAATGAAAAACTGTTTTTT
CASQGGSTNEKLFF
>NA|TRBJ2-3|TRBV30|NA
TGTGCCTGGGATGGGTGGGGCACAGATACGCAGTATTTT
CAWDGWGTDTQYF
>NA|TRBJ2-4|TRBV2|NA
TGTGCCAGCCTCCAGAGGAACATTCAGTACTTC
CASLQRNIQYF
>NA|TRBJ2-3|TRBV7-2|TRBD2
TGTGCCAGCAGCTCGCGGGGGGGCCAGGCAGATACGCAGTATTTT
CASSSRGGQADTQYF
>NA|TRBJ1-2|TRBV20-1|NA
TGCAGTGCCGTACGCGACTATGGCTACACCTTC
CSAVRDYGYTF
>NA|TRBJ1-2|TRBV7-8|NA
TGTGCCAGCAGCACCCAAACCGGGACTGGTGGCTACACCTTC
CASSTQTGTGGYTF
>NA|TRBJ1-2|TRBV20-1|NA
TGCAGCCTTACGGCTAACTATGGCTACACCTTC
CSLTANYGYTF
>few|TRBJ2-3|TRBV30|NA
TGTGCCTGGAGTGTACAGGATGGAGATACGCAGTATTTT
CAWSVQDGDTQYF
>NA|TRBJ2-1|TRBV19|TRBD2
TGTGCCAGTAGTAAGGGACTAGCGGGGGCGAGCTCCTACAATGAGCAGTTCTTC
CASSKGLAGASSYNEQFF
>NA|TRBJ1-2|TRBV6-5|TRBD1
TGTGCCAGCAGTTACGGGGGGACAGTAAATGGCTACACCTTC
CASSYGGTVNGYTF
>NA|TRBJ2-3|TRBV5-6|NA
TGTGCCAGCAGCTTGGCGGGGATTACAGATACGCAGTATTTT
CASSLAGITDTQYF
>NA|TRBJ1-1|TRBV5-4|NA
TGTGCCAGCAGCTTGGAAGGAGGGATGAACACTGAAGCTTTCTTT
CASSLEGGMNTEAFF
>once|TRBJ2-7|TRBV7-9|TRBD1
TGTGCCAGCAGCCGGGACAGTCCCTACGAGCAGTACTTC
CASSRDSPYEQYF
>few|TRBJ2-2|TRBV10-3|NA
TGTGCCATCAGTGAATCAACAGGCGGATACACCGGGGAGCTGTTTTTT
CAISESTGGYTGELFF
>NA|TRBJ2-7|TRBV11-2|NA
TGTGCCAGCAGCCCACTACAGGGAGGTCGCTACGAGCAGTACTTC
CASSPLQGGRYEQYF
>NA|TRBJ1-4|TRBV9|TRBD1
TGTGCCAGCAGCCCGCAGGGGGCTTTCGGGGAAAAACTGTTTTTT
CASSPQGAFGEKLFF
>NA|TRBJ1-1|TRBV6-5|NA
TGTGCCAGCAGTTACAGGGTCGGTCGAGCTTTCTTT
CASSYRVGRAFF
>NA|TRBJ2-3|TRBV7-2|TRBD2
TGTGCCAGCAGACCCAGCGGGGGGTACACAGATACGCAGTATTTT
CASRPSGGYTDTQYF
>NA|TRBJ2-2|TRBV7-2|TRBD1
TGTGCCAGCAGCTTCCAACAGGGGACCGGGGAGCTGTTTTTT
CASSFQQGTGELFF
>once|TRBJ1-1|TRBV2|NA
TGTGCCAACCCTACACTGAACACTGAAGCTTTCTTT
CANPTLNTEAFF
>NA|TRBJ1-1|TRBV6-5|NA
TGTGCCAGCAGTTCAACCGGGACCGAAGCTTTCTTT
CASSSTGTEAFF
>NA|TRBJ2-3|TRBV30|NA
TGTGCCTGGAGTGTGGGTACTAGCACAGATACGCAGTATTTT
CAWSVGTSTDTQYF
>few|TRBJ1-1|TRBV18|NA
TGTGCCAGCTCACCACGGGAACCTACCAACACTGAAGCTTTCTTT
CASSPREPTNTEAFF
>few|TRBJ1-2|TRBV4-1|TRBD1
TGCGCCAGCAGCCAAGGACAGGGGGCGCGAGGCTACACCTTC
CASSQGQGARGYTF
>once|TRBJ2-5|TRBV25-1|NA
TGTGCCAGCAGCGCCTATTGGGGGTCGGAGGCGACCCAGTACTTC
CASSAYWGSEATQYF